This T cell receptor beta chain was recovered during a study of blood T cell repertoires in COVID-19. Study context: Researchers got acute and convalescent COVID-19 samples from the United States, Italy and Spain. T cells, B-cell-depleted T cells, or PBMCs supplied cDNA or gDNA.

CDR1 is KGHDR and CDR2 is SFDVKD in the germline V gene. CDR3 length equals 15 residues. V gave up 5 bases and J gave up 5 bases; unmatched junction bases: 10. Authors' analysis steps: Nucleated cell counts were estimated from reference gene primer amplification. Assay: immunoSEQ multiplex PCR; the TCRdb copy retains only in-frame clones and omits some. Clonal size and the V and J genes are those of that table, whereas D and trimming came from the DNA. The repertoire holds about 200,000 clones, around 80% seen once, with 5.5% in the top ten. The clonotype was recovered from a woman in her 70s with acute or convalescent COVID-19. This chain links TRBV24-1 with TRBJ2-5; 7 nucleotides align to TRBD1. The sample consisted of peripheral blood. The CDR3 here is CATSAAGQVDETQYF. The CDR3 coding sequence is TGTGCCACCAGTGCCGCTGGACAGGTGGATGAGACCCAGTACTTC.